This TCR beta chain was captured by sequencing in a study of blood T cell repertoires in COVID-19 (dated by TCRdb to the early 2020s). Regarding the complete study: Collaborator samples came from the United States, Italy and Spain and covered acute and convalescent phases of COVID-19. The material from the prospective study consisted of cDNA or gDNA derived from T cells, B-cell-depleted T cells, or PBMCs. The dataset comprised deeply sampled blood TCRbeta repertoires from subjects exposed to, actively infected with, or recovered from COVID-19. The repertoires were made available in a free public database intended to serve as a resource for research on the immune response to SARS-CoV-2. Samples came from the ongoing ImmuneRACE study (first 160 participants) plus 1,254 subjects from 6 global collaborators. The sample metadata nearly always contained a de-identified subject ID, COVID-19 status, age in years and sex. HLA class I and class II types, where available, came from metadata supplied by the sample provider rather than from assay-based typing. Broad study findings and their caveats: The amount of clinical and demographic metadata varied by source and participant and was provided uncurated.

In the case of this clone: Its antigen is still unknown. The input lacks base qualities; no much larger clone sits a single base away.

From its cysteine to its phenylalanine, the CDR3 spans 15 amino acids. The entry retains the CDR3 DNA only, 45 bases that are in frame from base 1. Sequences KGHDR (CDR1) and SFDVKD (CDR2) are obtained from the germline V gene. V loses 4 bases of germline sequence and J loses 0 bases, and the interval between the two ends is 9 bases. TCRbeta CDR3 regions were amplified from genomic DNA using the immunoSEQ Assay, a bias-controlled multiplex PCR. The study's own analysis went as follows. Nucleated cell counts per sample were estimated from amplification of reference gene primers within the assay. To quantify the absolute abundance of each unique TCRbeta CDR3 rearrangement, sequence reads were collapsed and filtered. For each sample, productive Simpson clonality was calculated as the square root of Simpson's diversity index over productive rearrangements. TCRdb holds this immuneACCESS table with in-frame rearrangements only. Some clones are missing; in checked studies, unresolved V genes explain under half, and the rest has no known cause. Clone size and V and J calls were adopted from that table, with D and trimming inferred from the DNA. This sample has 300,000 to 400,000 clones in its table, and 88% of those were observed once. The ten largest clonotypes hold just under 7.5% of the sample.

One collaborating source in Seattle enrolled patients while the patients were actively infected and followed the patients over time throughout the course of disease. Collaborating institutions collected whole blood in K2EDTA tubes following their own protocols. Collaborator samples were shipped for TCRbeta analysis as frozen whole blood, isolated PBMCs, or DNA extracted from either sample type. This sequence originates from a woman between 65 and 79 years old with COVID-19, enrolled during active disease. The sequence is built from TRBV24-1 and TRBJ2-1; no D segment can be confidently identified. The specimen was peripheral blood. The CDR3 protein: CATSDRPSSYNEQFF. The DNA is TGTGCCACCAGTGACAGGCCAAGCTCCTACAATGAGCAGTTCTTC.